This record looks at one T cell receptor (beta chain) sequence and its context. The same CDR3 is also encoded by other DNA sequences in this sample. Healthy donors of bone marrow made up the group. There were likely unrecorded immune exposures, though donors were nominally healthy when sampled. The V gene lost 5 bases and the J gene lost 7 bases, with 15 bases spanning the gap. The CDR3 consists of 14 residues. Germline V gene lookup returns CDR1 MGHDK and CDR2 SYGVNS. Primers: 60 Vbeta forward and 13 Jbeta reverse. Assay: immunoSEQ multiplex PCR; the TCRdb copy retains only in-frame clones and omits some. Of about 180,000 clones in the sample, over 70% were seen once. These data belong to a study of cytomegalovirus exposure and HLA in healthy donors. The overall study: An earlier analysis identified some 110 million unique TCR beta sequences in about 190 million T cells.

Sequenced: PBMCs. The J gene is TRBJ1-3, the V gene TRBV25-1; D perhaps matches TRBD1 (6 bases). The clonotype was recovered from a man aged 35-49 years in good health and CMV-seronegative. This chain's CDR3 is CASSTGMGGNTIYF. CDR3 DNA: TGTGCCAGCAGTACAGGGATGGGTGGGAACACCATATATTTT.